The rows below give T cell receptor beta chains drawn from one sample of a study of OX40 agonist ivuxolimab in advanced cancers. This table comes from immunoSEQ multiplex PCR, and its TCRdb copy is limited to in-frame clones, with some not included. Of tens of thousands of clones in the sample, under 90% are singletons; the top ten hold over 5%. Sequencing was performed on CD4+ or CD8+ T cells sorted from blood, taken in a trial of the OX40 agonist ivuxolimab. These receptors were obtained from an adult with an advanced solid tumor such as melanoma, head and neck, liver or kidney cancer. The CDR3 runs from the conserved cysteine through the conserved F or W. A D gene is named only where the DNA matches it firmly. Rows give clone size only sometimes, using once, few, many, or a class for an expanded clone.

clone size	V gene	J gene	D gene	CDR3 protein	CDR3 DNA
-	TRBV28	TRBJ2-1	-	CASSPGYNNEQFF	TGTGCCAGCAGTCCTGGGTATAACAATGAGCAGTTCTTC
few	TRBV5-5	TRBJ1-5	-	CASSLVGQGVNQPQHF	TGTGCCAGCAGCTTGGTGGGTCAGGGTGTCAATCAGCCCCAGCATTTT
few	TRBV2	TRBJ2-1	-	CASRMTIRNDNEQFF	TGTGCCAGCAGGATGACGATCAGAAACGACAATGAGCAGTTCTTC
-	TRBV7-2	TRBJ1-2	TRBD1	CASSLPGQGSYGYTF	TGTGCCAGCAGCCTTCCGGGACAGGGAAGCTATGGCTACACCTTC
-	TRBV9	TRBJ2-7	-	CASSVGGESYEQYF	TGTGCCAGCAGCGTAGGGGGGGAGTCCTACGAGCAGTACTTC
-	TRBV11-2	TRBJ1-2	-	CASSSRGGYGYTF	TGTGCCAGCAGTTCCAGGGGCGGCTATGGCTACACCTTC
once	TRBV4-1	TRBJ1-1	TRBD1	CASRAHRGNTEAFF	TGCGCCAGCAGGGCCCACAGGGGGAACACTGAAGCTTTCTTT
-	TRBV5-4	TRBJ2-5	-	CASSFPGEETQYF	TGTGCCAGCAGCTTTCCCGGGGAAGAGACCCAGTACTTC
-	TRBV5-1	TRBJ2-2	-	CASSSPSGGELFF	TGCGCCAGCAGCTCCCCTTCTGGCGGGGAGCTGTTTTTT
-	TRBV7-7	TRBJ2-7	-	CASSFGTASEQYF	TGTGCCAGCAGCTTCGGGACCGCCTCGGAGCAGTACTTC
-	TRBV6-5	TRBJ1-2	-	CASSQDGYNYGYTF	TGTGCCAGCAGTCAGGACGGTTATAACTATGGCTACACCTTC
-	TRBV7-2	TRBJ1-2	-	CASSSPLGAYGYTF	TGTGCCAGCAGTTCCCCTCTTGGGGCCTATGGCTACACCTTC
few	TRBV4-1	TRBJ2-7	TRBD2	CASSSLAGGTYEQYF	TGCGCCAGCAGTTCTCTAGCGGGAGGAACCTACGAGCAGTACTTC